What follows is one T cell receptor (beta chain) and its context. What it binds is unknown. The sample comes from a study of T-cell reconstitution after alpha-beta-depleted transplantation in children. Study-level findings and limits: At one year after transplant, newly produced T cells mostly accounted for T-cell counts and diversity. In patients about two months after transplant, alpha-beta T cells reportedly arose from several hundred expanded graft clones. There were some patients whose high TCRbeta diversity at day 60 came from surviving recipient T cells and thymic progenitors.

Preparation of the TCRbeta library involved a method that used unique molecular identifiers. TCRdb used MiXCR to reprocess the PCR reads, holding one entry per CDR3 protein. The sample holds some 830,000 distinct CDR3 sequences, under 20% seen once. Sequenced material: PBMCs, mostly from graft donor cells, taken 360 days after TCRalphabeta/CD19-depleted stem cell transplant. This clonotype was obtained from a male patient younger than 18 who had a stem cell transplant for acute lymphoblastic leukemia, so the T cells may come from the graft donor.

CDR3 in DNA: TGTGCCAGCAGCGTTTGGGCAGATACGCAGTATTTT. Translated: CASSVWADTQYF. This chain joins TRBV7-9 and TRBJ2-3; the D is unclear. V lost 5 bases and J 4 bases, leaving 7 bases between the germline ends. Germline CDR1 and CDR2: SEHNR and FQNEAQ (reference sequence). The CDR3 length is 12 residues.